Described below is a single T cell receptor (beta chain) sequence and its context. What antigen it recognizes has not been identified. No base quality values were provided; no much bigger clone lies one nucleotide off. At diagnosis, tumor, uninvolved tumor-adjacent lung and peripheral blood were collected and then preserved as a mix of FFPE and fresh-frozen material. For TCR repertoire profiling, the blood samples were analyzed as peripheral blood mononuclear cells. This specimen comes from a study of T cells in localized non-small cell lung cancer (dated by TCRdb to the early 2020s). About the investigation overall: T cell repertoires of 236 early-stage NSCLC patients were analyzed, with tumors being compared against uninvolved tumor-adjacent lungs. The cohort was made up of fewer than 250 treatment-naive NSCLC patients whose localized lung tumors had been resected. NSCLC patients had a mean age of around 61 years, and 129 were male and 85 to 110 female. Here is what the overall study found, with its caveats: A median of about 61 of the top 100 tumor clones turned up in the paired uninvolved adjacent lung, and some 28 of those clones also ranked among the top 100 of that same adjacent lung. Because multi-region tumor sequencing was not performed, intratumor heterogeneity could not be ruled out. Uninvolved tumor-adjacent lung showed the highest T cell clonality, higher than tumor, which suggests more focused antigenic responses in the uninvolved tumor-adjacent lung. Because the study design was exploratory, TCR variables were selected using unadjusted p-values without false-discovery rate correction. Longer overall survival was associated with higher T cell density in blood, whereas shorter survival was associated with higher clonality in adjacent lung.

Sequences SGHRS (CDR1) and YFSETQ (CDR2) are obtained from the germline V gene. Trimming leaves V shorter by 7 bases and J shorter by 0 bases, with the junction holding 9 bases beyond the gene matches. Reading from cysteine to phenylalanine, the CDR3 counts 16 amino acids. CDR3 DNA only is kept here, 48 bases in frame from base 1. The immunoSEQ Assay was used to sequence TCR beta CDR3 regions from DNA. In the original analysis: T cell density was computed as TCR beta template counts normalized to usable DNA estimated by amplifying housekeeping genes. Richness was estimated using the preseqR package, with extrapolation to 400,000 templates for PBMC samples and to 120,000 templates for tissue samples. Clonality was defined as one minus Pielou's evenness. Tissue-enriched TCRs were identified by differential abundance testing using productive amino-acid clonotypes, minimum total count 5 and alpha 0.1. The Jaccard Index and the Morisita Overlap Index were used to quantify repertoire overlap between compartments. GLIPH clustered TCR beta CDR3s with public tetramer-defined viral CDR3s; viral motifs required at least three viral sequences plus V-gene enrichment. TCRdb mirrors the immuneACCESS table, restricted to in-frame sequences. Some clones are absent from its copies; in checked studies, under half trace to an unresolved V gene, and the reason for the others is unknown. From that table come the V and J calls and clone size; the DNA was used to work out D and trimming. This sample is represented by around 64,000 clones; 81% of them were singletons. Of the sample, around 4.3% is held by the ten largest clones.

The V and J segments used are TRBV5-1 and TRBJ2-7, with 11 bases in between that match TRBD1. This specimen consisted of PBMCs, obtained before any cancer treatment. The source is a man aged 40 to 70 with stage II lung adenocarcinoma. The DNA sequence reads TGCGCCAGCTTCGATCCGGGACAGGGGGTCTCCTACGAGCAGTACTTC. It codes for CASFDPGQGVSYEQYF.